The 18 T cell receptor beta chains below were found in one sample sequenced in a study of blood T cells in healthy people across ages. Alongside a J-beta primer mix, a sample-barcoded 5' primer served in a second PCR lasting about 7 to 12 cycles. TCRdb reprocessed the 5' RACE reads with MiXCR, giving one entry per CDR3 protein. This table holds some 1 million distinct CDR3 sequences, 40% to 50% found once. The material sequenced was blood. The receptors come from an older woman in good health.

V is TRBV11-2 and J is TRBJ2-2; D not resolved. CDR3 length equals 14 residues. Germline V lookup: CDR1 SGHAT, CDR2 FQNNGV. V was cut by 4 bases and J by 7 bases, with 13 bases left in between. DNA for the CDR3: TGTGCCAGCAGCTCCCTGACTGATCGCGGGGAGCTGTTTTTT. Translation: CASSSLTDRGELFF. The full variable domain, rest sourced from reference TRBV11-2 and TRBJ2-2, is EAGVAQSPRYKIIEKRQSVAFWCNPISGHATLYWYQQILGQGPKLLIQFQNNGVVDDSQLPKDRFSAERLKGVDSTLKIQPAKLEDSAVYLCASSSLTDRGELFFGEGSRLTVL.

This chain joins TRBV10-3 and TRBJ2-2, with D perhaps matching TRBD1 or TRBD2 (5 bases each). The CDR3 is 16 residues long. V shed 3 bases and J shed 2 bases, with 13 bases lying between them. Germline V CDR1 and CDR2: ENHRY, SYGVKD. CDR3 DNA sequence: TGTGCCATCAGTGAACGGGGCCAAACAAACACCGGGGAGCTGTTTTTT. Its translation: CAISERGQTNTGELFF.

This clonotype has more than one count but fewer than ten. The genes are TRBV10-3 and TRBJ2-1, with 7 bases identical to TRBD2. Germline-derived CDR1 and CDR2 are ENHRY and SYGVKD. The CDR3 runs to 15 residues. Unmatched junction bases numbered 11, after V lost 4 bases and J lost 8 bases. In DNA, the CDR3 is TGTGCCATCAGTGTCTCTAGCGGAGGTAGAGATGAGCAGTTCTTC. This codes for CAISVSSGGRDEQFF.

Only one count was recorded for this clonotype. The rearrangement links TRBV28 to TRBJ2-1; D gene uncertain. Germline V gene lookup returns CDR1 MDHEN and CDR2 SYDVKM. V lost 5 bases, J lost 2 bases, and 13 bases lay in between. There are 15 residues in the CDR3. The CDR3 spells CASSPTISPYNEQFF. The CDR3 DNA reads as TGTGCCAGCAGTCCTACTATATCCCCCTACAATGAGCAGTTCTTC.

J is TRBJ2-1 and V is TRBV3-1, with 7 bases lining up with TRBD1. This CDR3 contains 15 residues. Germline assignment: CDR1 LGHDT and CDR2 YNNKEL (reference sequence). J lost 4 bases, V lost 6 bases, and 9 bases had no gene match. The CDR3 loop is CASRHNDREYNEQFF. CDR3 DNA: TGTGCCAGCAGACACAACGACAGGGAATACAATGAGCAGTTCTTC.

The rearrangement joins TRBV2 to TRBJ2-7, with TRBD2 as a possible D gene (5 bases). The germline V gene encodes CDR1 SNHLY and CDR2 FYNNEI. Deletions cut 6 bases from V and 5 bases from J, with 14 bases between. This CDR3 is built from 13 residues. The CDR3 here is CASRLARLNEQYF. CDR3 nucleotide sequence: TGTGCCAGCAGGCTAGCAAGGTTGAACGAGCAGTACTTC.

This chain links TRBV10-3 with TRBJ2-2; D could derive from TRBD1 or TRBD2 (5 bases each). The CDR3 runs to 14 residues. V lost 4 bases and J 5 bases, leaving 11 bases between the germline ends. Germline V gene sequence: CDR1 ENHRY, CDR2 SYGVKD. CDR3 coding DNA: TGTGCCATCAGTGGGGGGATATTTACCGGGGAGCTGTTTTTT. It specifies CAISGGIFTGELFF.

This clonotype was seen just once. V usage is TRBV27 and J usage is TRBJ2-5; the D gene is possibly TRBD2 (5 bases). The CDR3 runs to 14 residues. CDR1 and CDR2 from the germline V gene are MNHEY and SMNVEV (reference sequence). With 0 bases removed from V and 11 bases from J, the gap between germline ends came to 16 bases. As DNA, the CDR3 is TGTGCCAGCAGTTTATCTTTCCAAGTCGGGGAGCAGTACTTC. Amino acids: CASSLSFQVGEQYF.

The CDR3 nucleotides are TGTGCCAGCAGCTTACGACAGGGGGAGGGTCAGCCCCAGCATTTT. Translated, it gives CASSLRQGEGQPQHF. The chain uses TRBV5-5 and TRBJ1-5; 9 bases map to TRBD1. This CDR3 contains 15 residues. Germline V lookup: CDR1 SGHKS, CDR2 YYEKEE (reference sequence). The ends lost 2 bases at V and 6 bases at J; junction bases unmatched: 6.

The rearrangement uses TRBV20-1 and TRBJ2-3; TRBD2 matches at 8 bases. This CDR3 is built from 14 residues. Trimming cost V 0 bases and J 5 bases; bases outside gene matches: 4. CDR1 is DFQATT and CDR2 is SNEGSKA in the germline V gene (reference sequence). This CDR3 is CSARDAGRVDTQYF. The CDR3 coding sequence is TGCAGTGCTAGAGATGCCGGGAGGGTAGATACGCAGTATTTT.

This chain connects TRBV27 to TRBJ2-7, with D perhaps given as TRBD1 or TRBD2 (6 bases each). This CDR3 is 13 amino acids long. Germline CDR1 and CDR2: MNHEY and SMNVEV (reference sequence). V was shortened by 6 bases and J by 5 bases, with 14 bases between the two germline ends. CDR3 protein: CASRPRGLDEQYF. CDR3 bases: TGTGCCAGCAGGCCACGGGGGCTTGACGAGCAGTACTTC.

The J gene is TRBJ2-1, the V gene TRBV3-1; D gene unclear. With 0 bases removed from V and 0 bases from J, the gap between germline ends came to 9 bases. CDR1 and CDR2 from the germline V gene are LGHDT and YNNKEL (reference sequence). The CDR3 runs 16 residues. This CDR3 reads CASSQDGRSSYNEQFF. The CDR3 nucleotides are TGTGCCAGCAGCCAAGATGGGCGGAGCTCCTACAATGAGCAGTTCTTC.

The chain joins TRBV10-3 to TRBJ1-2, with D maybe TRBD1 (6 bases). The germline V gene has CDR1 ENHRY and CDR2 SYGVKD. Trimming stripped 9 bases from V and 6 bases from J, with 11 bases between. The CDR3 consists of 11 residues. The DNA for the CDR3 is TGTGCCATACTGGACAGTCATGGCTACACCTTC. This codes for CAILDSHGYTF.

The rearrangement links TRBV3-1 to TRBJ2-1, with D possibly being TRBD1 (6 bases). Trimming took 4 bases from V and 12 from J, leaving 19 bases between them. CDR3 length: 14 residues. CDR1 and CDR2 from the germline V gene are LGHDT and YNNKEL (reference sequence). CDR3 in amino acids: CASSPLQSTQGQFF. The CDR3 coding sequence is TGTGCCAGCAGCCCCCTCCAGAGCACACAGGGGCAGTTCTTC.

The chain joins TRBV20-1 to TRBJ1-6, with TRBD1 matching over 7 bases. The CDR3 spans 15 residues. Germline CDR1 reads DFQATT; CDR2 reads SNEGSKA (reference sequence). Germline trimming cut 3 bases from V and 7 bases from J; bases unmatched to any gene: 9. CDR3 coding DNA: TGCAGTGCTAGTCCCCCGACAGGGCGAAATTCACCCCTCCACTTT. It specifies CSASPPTGRNSPLHF.

The chain employs TRBV29-1 and TRBJ2-3; 9 nucleotides align to TRBD1. In germline, CDR1 is SQVTM, CDR2 ANQGSEA. The CDR3 length is 13 residues. With V trimmed by 4 bases and J by 7 bases, 6 bases remained unmatched. The CDR3 nucleotides read TGCAGCGTTGCGGGGACAGGGCAATATACGCAGTATTTT. Protein sequence: CSVAGTGQYTQYF.

This clonotype was observed at least ten times. V usage is TRBV25-1 and J usage is TRBJ2-3; no reliable D call. V was cut by 5 bases and J by 3 bases, with 9 bases left in between. The CDR3 loop spans 13 amino acids. CDR1 and CDR2 from the germline V gene are MGHDK and SYGVNS. The CDR3 DNA reads as TGTGCCAGCAGTTCTGTGGGGACAGATACGCAGTATTTT. This codes for CASSSVGTDTQYF. Based on the CDR3 plus reference TRBV25-1 and TRBJ2-3, the full variable domain is EADIYQTPRYLVIGTGKKITLECSQTMGHDKMYWYQQDPGMELHLIHYSYGVNSTEKGDLSSESTVSRIRTEHFPLTLESARPSHTSQYLCASSSVGTDTQYFGPGTRLTVL.

This clonotype has a handful of counts. The V and J genes are TRBV28 and TRBJ2-1; perhaps TRBD1 as D (5 bases). This CDR3 comprises 11 residues. V lost 4 bases, J lost 9 bases, and 7 bases lay in between. Germline V gives CDR1 MDHEN, CDR2 SYDVKM. Here the CDR3 DNA reads TGTGCCAGCAGTTGGGGCGGTGAGCAGTTCTTC. It is translated as CASSWGGEQFF.